These 32 T cell receptor beta chains were sequenced from one sample in a study of OX40 agonist ivuxolimab in advanced cancers. Sequenced by immunoSEQ multiplex PCR; TCRdb stores in-frame clones only, minus some. The table has tens of thousands of clones, more than 75% seen once. Here the sequenced sample was CD4+ or CD8+ T cells sorted from blood, taken in a trial of the OX40 agonist ivuxolimab. These receptors all come from an adult with an advanced solid tumor such as melanoma, head and neck, liver or kidney cancer.

The chain employs TRBV4-1 and TRBJ2-7, with D possibly TRBD2 on 6 matching bases. Trimming stripped 0 bases from V and 3 bases from J, with 12 bases between. Per germline, CDR1 MGHRA and CDR2 YSYEKL. CDR3 length equals 15 residues. The CDR3 sequence: CASSQDLGLFYEQYF. For the CDR3, the DNA is TGCGCCAGCAGCCAAGATCTGGGACTCTTCTACGAGCAGTACTTC.

The J gene is TRBJ2-7, the V gene TRBV2, with 9 bases lining up with TRBD1. V gave up 8 bases and J gave up 4 bases; unmatched junction bases: 9. The CDR3 runs to 14 residues. The germline V gene encodes CDR1 SNHLY and CDR2 FYNNEI. Written as DNA, the CDR3 is TGTGCCAGCTCGTCGGGACAGGGAACGTACGAGCAGTACTTC. Its protein is CASSSGQGTYEQYF. The variable domain in full, completed from reference TRBV2 and TRBJ2-7, reads EPEVTQTPSHQVTQMGQEVILRCVPISNHLYFYWYRQILGQKVEFLVSFYNNEISEKSEIFDDQFSVERPDGSNFTLKIRSTKLEDSAMYFCASSSGQGTYEQYFGPGTRLTVT.

This rearrangement joins TRBV28 to TRBJ2-7; TRBD2 agrees at 9 bases. Germline V lookup: CDR1 MDHEN, CDR2 SYDVKM. The trim removed 2 bases at V and 4 bases at J, leaving 3 bases unmatched. The CDR3 is 14 amino acids. The DNA of the CDR3 is TGTGCCAGCAGTTTAATAGCGGGAGTATACGAGCAGTACTTC. Its protein product is CASSLIAGVYEQYF. Supplemented by reference TRBV28 and TRBJ2-7, the full variable domain reads DVKVTQSSRYLVKRTGEKVFLECVQDMDHENMFWYRQDPGLGLRLIYFSYDVKMKEKGDIPEGYSVSREKKERFSLILESASTNQTSMYLCASSLIAGVYEQYFGPGTRLTVT.

In DNA, the CDR3 is TGTGCCTGGAGCCCCGGGACAACGAACACCGGGGAGCTGTTTTTT. Translated: CAWSPGTTNTGELFF. This chain joins TRBV30 and TRBJ2-2, with D maybe TRBD1 (6 bases). The CDR3 consists of 15 residues. Germline V gives CDR1 GTSNPN, CDR2 SVGIG (reference sequence). V gave up 3 bases and J gave up 0 bases, with 11 bases separating them. The full variable domain, its missing parts supplied by reference TRBV30 and TRBJ2-2, is SQTIHQWPATLVQPVGSPLSLECTVEGTSNPNLYWYRQAAGRGLQLLFYSVGIGQISSEVPQNLSASRPQDRQFILSSKKLLLSDSGFYLCAWSPGTTNTGELFFGEGSRLTVL.

This chain links TRBV28 with TRBJ1-1; weak D call: TRBD1 (5 bases). The CDR3 totals 13 residues. The V gene's germline CDR1 is MDHEN and CDR2 SYDVKM. With 11 bases removed from V and 1 base from J, the gap between germline ends came to 14 bases. The CDR3 here is CAGTGTKNTEAFF. The CDR3 DNA follows: TGTGCCGGTACCGGGACGAAGAACACTGAAGCTTTCTTT.

The chain joins TRBV12-5 to TRBJ2-2; 7 bases are shared with TRBD1. Germline V gene sequence: CDR1 LGHNT, CDR2 FRNRAP. With 1 base clipped from V and 6 bases from J, the junction kept 8 bases outside the gene matches. The CDR3 contains 16 residues. This CDR3 is CASGLEWTGSPGELFF. CDR3 in DNA: TGTGCTAGTGGTTTGGAGTGGACAGGTAGCCCCGGGGAGCTGTTTTTT.

The chain recombines TRBV11-2 with TRBJ2-5, with TRBD2 matching over 8 bases. V shed 4 bases and J 0 bases; nucleotides not matched to a gene: 7. This CDR3 has 16 residues. CDR1 SGHAT and CDR2 FQNNGV come from the germline V gene. The CDR3 sequence: CASSSGPGGDQETQYF. The CDR3 bases are TGTGCCAGCAGCTCCGGCCCGGGGGGGGACCAAGAGACCCAGTACTTC.

The V gene is TRBV5-1, the J gene TRBJ2-5; TRBD2 aligns across 10 bases. TRBJ2-7 explains the end of the DNA better; the J call may be wrong. This CDR3 region has 15 residues. Germline V lookup: CDR1 SGHRS, CDR2 YFSETQ. CDR3 DNA sequence: TGCGCCAGCAGCTTGGAAGCTAGCGGGAGCTACGAGCAGTACTTC. Translated: CASSLEASGSYEQYF.

V usage is TRBV6-1 and J usage is TRBJ2-1; no firm D call. The CDR3 totals 14 residues. CDR1 is MNHNS and CDR2 is SASEGT in the germline V gene. V was clipped by 6 bases and J by 0 bases, with 9 bases between them. The CDR3 coding sequence is TGTGCCAGCAGAAGCGCTTACTCCTACAATGAGCAGTTCTTC. Protein: CASRSAYSYNEQFF.

There are a few counts of this clone. The chain joins TRBV28 to TRBJ2-1; D uncertain. CDR3 length: 13 amino acids. Germline assignment: CDR1 MDHEN and CDR2 SYDVKM. Trimming removed 2 bases from V and 3 bases from J, with 5 bases in between. The CDR3 DNA reads TGTGCCAGCAGTTTAGTAAACTACAATGAGCAGTTCTTC. This sequence encodes CASSLVNYNEQFF.

The chain has TRBV6-1 and TRBJ2-5; 7 nucleotides align to TRBD1. Matching the DNA end better, TRBJ2-7 makes the J call doubtful. This CDR3 contains 13 residues. Germline V lookup: CDR1 MNHNS, CDR2 SASEGT. The CDR3 region is CAVRDSISYEQYF. The CDR3 nucleotides are TGTGCCGTTCGGGACAGCATCTCCTACGAGCAGTACTTC.

This chain links TRBV27 with TRBJ2-1, with D hard to call. The CDR3 consists of 16 residues. The germline V gene encodes CDR1 MNHEY and CDR2 SMNVEV (reference sequence). The V gene lost 5 bases and the J gene lost 0 bases, with 14 bases spanning the gap. The CDR3 protein is CASSAVGVSSYNEQFF. The CDR3, as DNA: TGTGCCAGCAGTGCCGTGGGCGTAAGCTCCTACAATGAGCAGTTCTTC.

This chain uses TRBV5-1 with TRBJ2-5; 8 bases agree with TRBD2. The CDR3 has 15 amino acids. The J segment lost 7 bases and the V segment lost 4 bases, leaving 12 bases of the junction unmatched. Germline V gene sequence: CDR1 SGHRS, CDR2 YFSETQ. DNA for the CDR3: TGCGCCAGCAGCACGGGACTAGGGTCTGGGGGGACCCAGTACTTC. This sequence encodes CASSTGLGSGGTQYF.

This chain links TRBV7-2 with TRBJ1-1; a weak D match, TRBD1 (5 bases). The CDR3 has 14 residues. The germline gives CDR1 SGHTA, CDR2 FQGNSA. V lost 4 bases, J lost 4 bases, and 13 bases lay in between. The CDR3, as DNA: TGTGCCAGCAGCTACGGGGGTCGGGCCACTGAAGCTTTCTTT. Protein sequence: CASSYGGRATEAFF.

The chain couples TRBV19 to TRBJ1-5, with D maybe TRBD1 (6 bases). This CDR3 region has 16 residues. Between the trimmed V and J ends, which lost 1 base and 2 bases, there was a span of 12 bases. Germline CDR1 reads LNHDA; CDR2 reads SQIVND (reference sequence). The CDR3 sequence: CASSIVRGEGNQPQHF. The CDR3, as DNA: TGTGCCAGTAGTATAGTCAGGGGCGAGGGCAATCAGCCCCAGCATTTT.

V and J are TRBV7-8 and TRBJ1-5; D unclear. The CDR3 extends over 14 amino acids. Trimming removed 6 bases from V and 4 bases from J, with 13 bases in between. Germline V gene sequence: CDR1 SGHVS, CDR2 FQNEAQ. The CDR3 DNA sequence: TGTGCCAGCAGTTTCCCGGACCATAATCAGCCCCAGCATTTT. Translation: CASSFPDHNQPQHF.

The chain employs TRBV11-3 and TRBJ2-2; D gene uncertain. V was cut by 5 bases and J by 7 bases, with 11 bases left in between. CDR3 length equals 13 residues. Looked up from germline, CDR1 is SGHNT and CDR2 is YENEEA. Written as DNA, the CDR3 is TGTGCCAGCAGCCCACCCCCAGGCGGGGAGCTGTTTTTT. It is translated as CASSPPPGGELFF.

The sample holds one count of this clone. In DNA form, the CDR3 reads TGTGCCAGCAGCTTGGGAGTCCAACAGTTCTTC. Its translation: CASSLGVQQFF. The chain combines TRBV5-4 with TRBJ2-1; D call uncertain. The germline gives CDR1 SGHNT, CDR2 YYREEE (reference sequence). V was clipped by 0 bases and J by 13 bases, with 8 bases between them. The CDR3 runs to 11 residues.

The chain recombines TRBV25-1 with TRBJ2-3, with 9 bases that match TRBD2. Trimming at V came to 3 bases and at J to 3 bases, leaving 7 bases not matched to a gene. This CDR3 is 16 amino acids long. Per germline, CDR1 MGHDK and CDR2 SYGVNS. This CDR3 reads CASSDGLAGETDTQYF. The CDR3 DNA follows: TGTGCCAGCAGTGACGGATTAGCGGGAGAGACAGATACGCAGTATTTT.

This clone was recorded only once. The rearrangement links TRBV5-5 to TRBJ2-6; D uncertain. The germline V and J ends were trimmed by 4 bases and 1 base, with 15 bases remaining between them. CDR1 is SGHKS, CDR2 YYEKEE, per germline (reference sequence). This CDR3 is 17 amino acids long. This CDR3 reads CASSLTGRPSGANVLTF. The CDR3 coding sequence is TGTGCCAGCAGCCTAACCGGCCGACCATCTGGGGCCAACGTCCTGACTTTC.

The chain links TRBV9 to TRBJ2-7; D possibly corresponds to TRBD1 (5 bases). The ends were cut back, 2 bases at V and 5 bases at J, with 14 bases in the middle. Germline V gene lookup returns CDR1 SGDLS and CDR2 YYNGEE. The CDR3 contains 14 residues. In DNA, the CDR3 is TGTGCCAGCAGCGTGGGGCAGTCTGGAGACGAGCAGTACTTC. This codes for CASSVGQSGDEQYF.

The chain uses TRBV11-2 and TRBJ2-5, with D perhaps given as TRBD1 or TRBD2 (5 bases each). The CDR3 consists of 19 residues. CDR1 is SGHAT, CDR2 FQNNGV, per germline. Between the trimmed V and J ends, which lost 4 bases and 4 bases, there was a span of 28 bases. The CDR3 spells CASSSVGAPLSSSIETQYF. The CDR3 DNA is TGTGCCAGCAGCTCGGTCGGGGCGCCCCTTTCATCATCCATAGAGACCCAGTACTTC. The full variable domain, its missing parts supplied by reference TRBV11-2 and TRBJ2-5, is EAGVAQSPRYKIIEKRQSVAFWCNPISGHATLYWYQQILGQGPKLLIQFQNNGVVDDSQLPKDRFSAERLKGVDSTLKIQPAKLEDSAVYLCASSSVGAPLSSSIETQYFGPGTRLLVL.

The chain joins TRBV6-5 to TRBJ1-2; D unresolved. Trimming pared 6 bases from V and 8 bases from J, leaving 19 bases between. Germline lookup yields CDR1 MNHEY and CDR2 SVGAGI. CDR3 length equals 14 residues. Here the CDR3 DNA reads TGTGCCAGCAGGCCTTCCCCGGCGGTTGGGGGCTACACCTTC. It yields the protein CASRPSPAVGGYTF.

About this clone itself: Germline and junction disagree at one end, which may indicate a read error. V usage is TRBV7-7 and J usage is TRBJ2-7; 7 nucleotides match TRBD1. The CDR3 covers 19 residues. The V gene's germline CDR1 is SSHAT and CDR2 FNYEAQ (reference sequence). The CDR3 DNA reads TGTGCTAGCAGCACGGGACAGCGGTCACTCTCAATCCCCCCATACGAGCAGTACTTC. Translated: CASSTGQRSLSIPPYEQYF.

The CDR3 DNA reads as TGTGCCTGGAGTTTACGGACTAGCGGGAGCTACAATGAGCAGTTCTTC. Translation gives CAWSLRTSGSYNEQFF. The chain uses TRBV30 and TRBJ2-1; TRBD2 matches 13 bases. From germline, CDR1 is GTSNPN and CDR2 SVGIG (reference sequence). With 2 bases clipped from V and 3 bases from J, the junction kept 4 bases outside the gene matches. This CDR3 region has 16 residues.

V and J are TRBV5-1 and TRBJ2-1, with a tentative D call TRBD2 (5 bases). CDR3 length: 18 residues. Deletions cut 0 bases from V and 0 bases from J, with 16 bases between. CDR1 and CDR2 from the germline V gene are SGHRS and YFSETQ. CDR3 protein: CASSLVALRRSSYNEQFF. The CDR3 DNA is TGCGCCAGCAGCTTGGTAGCGCTGCGGAGGAGCTCCTACAATGAGCAGTTCTTC. Variable domain in full (rest from reference TRBV5-1 and TRBJ2-1): KAGVTQTPRYLIKTRGQQVTLSCSPISGHRSVSWYQQTPGQGLQFLFEYFSETQRNKGNFPGRFSGRQFSNSRSEMNVSTLELGDSALYLCASSLVALRRSSYNEQFFGPGTRLTVL.

The rearrangement links TRBV5-1 to TRBJ1-4, with D tentatively TRBD1 (6 bases). Trimming removed 2 bases at V and 12 bases at J, with 17 bases between. The CDR3 runs to 14 residues. CDR1 and CDR2 from the germline V gene are SGHRS and YFSETQ. CDR3 sequence reads: CASSFMEQGRELFF. As DNA, the CDR3 is TGCGCCAGCAGCTTTATGGAACAGGGTCGGGAACTGTTTTTT.

V usage is TRBV6-6 and J usage is TRBJ2-5; perhaps TRBD1 as D (6 bases). The germline V gene encodes CDR1 MNHNY and CDR2 SVGAGI (reference sequence). V lost 3 bases to trimming and J lost 13 bases, with 18 bases between them. This CDR3 is built from 13 residues. The CDR3 nucleotides read TGTGCCAGCAGTTATGGAGCCGGGACAAAGGTGTACTTC. It encodes CASSYGAGTKVYF.

The V call is TRBV21-1, the J call TRBJ2-7; whether TRBD2, the table's D call, matches the DNA was not checked. TRBV21-1 is reported as a pseudogene. The CDR3 consists of 19 residues. CDR3 region: CASSKVWDFVFGSSYEQYF. CDR3 nucleotide sequence: TGTGCCAGCAGCAAAGTTTGGGACTTTGTTTTTGGTTCCTCCTACGAGCAGTACTTC.

The chain uses TRBV6-5 and TRBJ1-1, with D perhaps TRBD1 (6 bases). Per the germline V gene, CDR1 is MNHEY and CDR2 is SVGAGI. The V end lost 6 bases, the J end lost 5 bases, and 13 bases lay between the germline ends. The CDR3 length is 13 residues. The CDR3 DNA follows: TGTGCCAGCAGCACAGGGTGGGGGACTGAAGCTTTCTTT. This encodes CASSTGWGTEAFF.

This clone was recorded only once. This chain uses TRBV28 with TRBJ2-7; D is unclear. V shed 7 bases and J shed 3 bases, with 7 bases lying between them. In germline, CDR1 is MDHEN, CDR2 SYDVKM. This CDR3 spans 11 amino acids. The CDR3 nucleotides are TGTGCCAGCAAAGACGTCTACGAGCAGTACTTC. This translates into CASKDVYEQYF.

The chain has TRBV19 and TRBJ2-3; D remains unclear. Germline assignment: CDR1 LNHDA and CDR2 SQIVND (reference sequence). V was shortened by 6 bases and J by 5 bases, with 15 bases between the two germline ends. The CDR3 length is 14 residues. The CDR3 coding sequence is TGTGCCAGTAGGGCAGAGTCCTCCAGAGATACGCAGTATTTT. Amino acid sequence: CASRAESSRDTQYF.